This entry is about one TCR beta chain. Its antigen remains unidentified. This entry belongs to a study of T-cell memory formation after mild COVID-19. Study-level information: TCR clusters mostly belonged to single donors. General study results and limits: Clones shrinking from day 15 to 85 showed even CD4/CD8 mixes; later expanders tilted CD4+.

MiXCR, run by TCRdb on the 5' RACE reads, gives a single entry per CDR3 protein. The sample includes some 160,000 distinct CDR3 sequences, 13% seen only once; the top ten take more than 3%. This CDR3 is 13 amino acids long. In germline, CDR1 is SGHRS, CDR2 YFSETQ. V lost 7 bases, J lost 2 bases, and 5 bases stayed unmatched. This TCR was recovered from a man between 18 and 29 years old who had mild COVID-19 (a few samples of this study predate the infection). Cell type and time point are not known. Sample: PBMCs or a T cell subset sorted from them (not recorded which). This chain links TRBV5-1 with TRBJ1-1, with TRBD1 identical over 7 bases. The CDR3 DNA follows: TGCGCCAGCCGGACAGGTGACAACACTGAAGCTTTCTTT. Translating it yields CASRTGDNTEAFF.